A single sample gave rise to the 13 T cell receptor beta chains below, sequenced in a study of T cell repertoires in cytomegalovirus infection. TCRdb called the reads again in MiXCR, with one record for every CDR3 protein. The sample includes about 700,000 distinct CDR3 sequences, around a third of them seen just once. No antigen is known for these receptors. Sequencing used cultured PBMCs, obtained from culture after CMV antigen stimulation. Every receptor here comes from a human donor in good health (CMV status not recorded). Some clones in this sample may be carry-over from other donors' samples.

The chain has TRBV5-1 and TRBJ2-7, with 8 bases aligning to TRBD1. Germline V gene data show CDR1 as SGHRS and CDR2 as YFSETQ. V shed 5 bases and J 6 bases; nucleotides not matched to a gene: 10. The CDR3 has 14 residues. The DNA of the CDR3 is TGCGCCAGCAGACCGGACAGGGCCATGGGCGAGCAGTACTTC. As protein: CASRPDRAMGEQYF.

The table lists this clonotype with a few counts. The chain is built from TRBV12-3 or TRBV12-4 and TRBJ1-1, with 7 bases fitting TRBD1. This CDR3 has 17 amino acids. V dropped 2 bases and J dropped 0; count of bases not matched to a gene: 9. In DNA form, the CDR3 reads TGTGCCAGCAGTTTAACTTTGAGGGGGCGTCTGAACACTGAAGCTTTCTTT. Its translation: CASSLTLRGRLNTEAFF.

The chain has TRBV11-2 and TRBJ2-1; no firm D call. This CDR3 spans 12 amino acids. Trimming shortened V by 1 base and J by 8 bases, and 6 bases separated the two germline ends. Per the germline V gene, CDR1 is SGHAT and CDR2 is FQNNGV. The CDR3 coding sequence is TGTGCCAGCAGCTTAGGACGGGATGAGCAGTTCTTC. Translating gives CASSLGRDEQFF.

This clonotype was observed a handful of times. The chain carries TRBV20-1 and TRBJ1-6; D gene unclear. Germline V gene lookup returns CDR1 DFQATT and CDR2 SNEGSKA (reference sequence). CDR3 length equals 13 residues. The V gene lost 1 base and the J gene lost 8 bases, with 9 bases spanning the gap. The DNA for the CDR3 is TGCAGTGCTAGAGTGGCAGGAGATTCACCCCTCCACTTT. This translates into CSARVAGDSPLHF.

V gene TRBV20-1 combines with J gene TRBJ2-7, with D uncertain. This CDR3 comprises 13 residues. V lost 2 bases, J lost 2 bases, and 10 bases lay in between. The germline V gene has CDR1 DFQATT and CDR2 SNEGSKA (reference sequence). The CDR3 reads CSARRPLTYEQYF. CDR3 DNA sequence: TGCAGTGCTAGACGACCCCTTACCTACGAGCAGTACTTC.

The chain carries TRBV28 and TRBJ2-7; D may be TRBD1 (5 bases). V lost 6 bases, J lost 8 bases, and 14 bases lay in between. The CDR3 runs to 12 residues. The V gene's germline CDR1 is MDHEN and CDR2 SYDVKM. The CDR3 DNA follows: TGTGCCAGCAGCCTGGACCGACAGAAGCAGTACTTC. It specifies CASSLDRQKQYF. Drawing the rest from reference TRBV28 and TRBJ2-7, the complete variable domain is DVKVTQSSRYLVKRTGEKVFLECVQDMDHENMFWYRQDPGLGLRLIYFSYDVKMKEKGDIPEGYSVSREKKERFSLILESASTNQTSMYLCASSLDRQKQYFGPGTRLTVT.

This clonotype was observed a handful of times. The V gene is TRBV28, the J gene TRBJ2-4; perhaps TRBD1 as D (5 bases). V was trimmed by 7 bases and J by 0 bases, leaving 16 bases between them. CDR1 is MDHEN and CDR2 is SYDVKM in the germline V gene. The CDR3 contains 16 residues. CDR3 DNA sequence: TGTGCCAGCAACTTAAGGGGCAGTCTAGCCAAAAACATTCAGTACTTC. Protein sequence: CASNLRGSLAKNIQYF.

This chain joins TRBV4-2 and TRBJ2-1, with 8 bases that match TRBD2. Germline loops: CDR1 LGHNA, CDR2 YNFKEQ. CDR3 length: 18 amino acids. With V trimmed by 2 bases and J by 6 bases, 15 bases remained unmatched. The CDR3 here is CASSQLSGGSSLGNEQFF. The CDR3 DNA reads as TGTGCCAGCAGCCAATTAAGCGGGGGTTCATCGTTGGGCAATGAGCAGTTCTTC.

The gene calls are TRBV6-9 and TRBJ2-1; TRBD2 matches at 8 bases. The CDR3 runs to 14 residues. V was clipped by 8 bases and J by 4 bases; unmatched bases: 7. CDR1 and CDR2 (germline): MNHGY, SVAAGI. CDR3 amino acids: CASCERESYNEQFF. CDR3 coding DNA: TGTGCCAGCTGCGAGCGGGAGTCGTACAATGAGCAGTTCTTC.

This clonotype was recorded at least ten times. The gene calls are TRBV7-2 and TRBJ1-5, with no clear D. CDR3 length equals 15 residues. CDR1 is SGHTA and CDR2 is FQGNSA in the germline V gene. Trimming pared 3 bases from V and 1 base from J, leaving 10 bases between. The DNA for the CDR3 is TGTGCCAGCAGCTTGGTAGGGTGGAGCAATCAGCCCCAGCATTTT. It yields the protein CASSLVGWSNQPQHF.

The V call is TRBV25-1, the J call TRBJ1-3; 7 bases agree with TRBD1. The CDR3 covers 14 residues. With V trimmed by 2 bases and J by 5 bases, 3 bases remained unmatched. Germline V gene sequence: CDR1 MGHDK, CDR2 SYGVNS. DNA of the CDR3: TGTGCCAGCAGTGAAACAGGGGTTCGAAACACCATATATTTT. Translation: CASSETGVRNTIYF. Full variable domain (remainder filled in from reference TRBV25-1 and TRBJ1-3): EADIYQTPRYLVIGTGKKITLECSQTMGHDKMYWYQQDPGMELHLIHYSYGVNSTEKGDLSSESTVSRIRTEHFPLTLESARPSHTSQYLCASSETGVRNTIYFGEGSWLTVV.

This clonotype was recorded at least ten times. The chain joins TRBV7-2 to TRBJ1-5, with TRBD1 matching 9 bases. Germline lookup yields CDR1 SGHTA and CDR2 FQGNSA. J was trimmed by 11 bases and V by 5 bases; bases with no gene match: 7. The CDR3 is 13 residues long. CDR3 DNA sequence: TGTGCCAGCAGCCCAGAGACAGGGGGAACCCAGCATTTT. Its translation: CASSPETGGTQHF.

This clonotype was counted between two and nine times. The chain combines TRBV5-1 with TRBJ1-3; no clear D. The CDR3 has 16 amino acids. The V end was cut by 4 bases, the J end by 0 bases, with 14 bases between. Germline values: CDR1 SGHRS, CDR2 YFSETQ. Written as DNA, the CDR3 is TGCGCCAGCAGCGTAGGACCCCAGAGCTCTGGAAACACCATATATTTT. Translation: CASSVGPQSSGNTIYF.